This entry lists 25 T cell receptor beta chains sequenced from one sample in a study of T-cell reconstitution after alpha-beta-depleted transplantation in children. Unique molecular identifiers were used in preparing the TCRbeta library. TCRdb re-analysed the PCR reads in MiXCR, keeping a single row per CDR3 protein. Of about 540,000 distinct CDR3 sequences listed, about a sixth are singletons. Sample: PBMCs from the stem cell graft donor, taken from the stem cell graft. These receptors were collected from a human donor who donated a stem cell graft to a child with acute lymphoblastic leukemia.

The chain has TRBV29-1 and TRBJ2-4, with a possible D match to TRBD1 (6 bases). The CDR3 sequence is 14 residues long. CDR1 is SQVTM and CDR2 is ANQGSEA in the germline V gene. V was shortened by 5 bases and J by 0 bases, with 11 bases between the two germline ends. The CDR3 DNA reads TGCAGCGTTCAGGGGATGGAAGCCAAAAACATTCAGTACTTC. It yields the protein CSVQGMEAKNIQYF. Full variable domain (missing parts from reference TRBV29-1 and TRBJ2-4): SAVISQKPSRDICQRGTSLTIQCQVDSQVTMMFWYRQQPGQSLTLIATANQGSEATYESGFVIDKFPISRPNLTFSTLTVSNMSPEDSSIYLCSVQGMEAKNIQYFGAGTRLSVL.

V gene TRBV19 combines with J gene TRBJ2-6; D may be TRBD1 (5 bases). Germline values: CDR1 LNHDA, CDR2 SQIVND (reference sequence). V lost 4 bases and J lost 0, with 7 bases in between. The CDR3 extends over 15 amino acids. DNA for the CDR3: TGTGCCAGTAGTACAGGGTTCTCTGGGGCCAACGTCCTGACTTTC. This gives the protein CASSTGFSGANVLTF. The full variable domain, its missing parts supplied by reference TRBV19 and TRBJ2-6, is DGGITQSPKYLFRKEGQNVTLSCEQNLNHDAMYWYRQDPGQGLRLIYYSQIVNDFQKGDIAEGYSVSREKKESFPLTVTSAQKNPTAFYLCASSTGFSGANVLTFGAGSRLTVL.

This clonotype appeared a few times. V and J are TRBV29-1 and TRBJ2-2; D gene uncertain. This CDR3 is built from 13 residues. Germline V lookup: CDR1 SQVTM, CDR2 ANQGSEA. Trimming cost V 5 bases and J 0 bases, with 7 bases left between them. DNA of the CDR3: TGCAGCGTTCCTCTAGCGAACACCGGGGAGCTGTTTTTT. Translation gives CSVPLANTGELFF.

The chain is built from TRBV20-1 and TRBJ2-1; weak D call: TRBD2 (6 bases). Germline V CDR1 and CDR2: DFQATT, SNEGSKA (reference sequence). V was trimmed by 5 bases and J by 2 bases, leaving 19 bases between them. The CDR3 is 16 residues long. The CDR3 loop reads CSASPPREYPYNEQFF. The CDR3 coding sequence is TGCAGTGCTTCCCCCCCACGGGAGTACCCCTACAATGAGCAGTTCTTC.

V gene TRBV10-3 combines with J gene TRBJ1-1, with unresolved D. CDR3 size: 13 residues. CDR1 and CDR2 (germline): ENHRY, SYGVKD. V gave up 4 bases and J gave up 0 bases, with 6 bases separating them. The CDR3 sequence: CAISVGLNTEAFF. Here the CDR3 DNA reads TGTGCCATCAGTGTCGGGTTGAACACTGAAGCTTTCTTT.

The chain employs TRBV20-1 and TRBJ2-7; 7 nucleotides match TRBD1. CDR3 length: 14 residues. The V gene's germline CDR1 is DFQATT and CDR2 SNEGSKA (reference sequence). With 5 bases clipped from V and 0 bases from J, the junction kept 7 bases outside the gene matches. This CDR3 reads CSALPGQSSYEQYF. The CDR3 coding sequence is TGCAGTGCTCTTCCGGGACAGAGCTCCTACGAGCAGTACTTC.

The chain combines TRBV5-1 with TRBJ1-1; maybe TRBD1 (6 bases). Germline V lookup: CDR1 SGHRS, CDR2 YFSETQ. CDR3 length: 20 residues. The germline V and J ends were trimmed by 1 base and 6 bases, with 31 bases remaining between them. The DNA of the CDR3 is TGCGCCAGCAGCTTGTACCGGGCTCCGTTAGGCGACAGGTTTGTCGCTGAAGCTTTCTTT. Translated, it gives CASSLYRAPLGDRFVAEAFF.

The J gene is TRBJ2-7, the V gene TRBV20-1; D gene ambiguous. Trimming removed 5 bases at V and 1 base at J, with 15 bases between. This CDR3 is 14 amino acids long. The germline V gene encodes CDR1 DFQATT and CDR2 SNEGSKA (reference sequence). The CDR3 nucleotides are TGCAGTGCTTGGGCGACTGAACTATCCTACGAGCAGTACTTC. This translates into CSAWATELSYEQYF.

The chain combines TRBV7-9 with TRBJ2-5, with TRBD2 identical over 7 bases. The CDR3 is made up of 12 amino acids. Per the germline V gene, CDR1 is SEHNR and CDR2 is FQNEAQ (reference sequence). Unmatched junction bases numbered 3, after V lost 6 bases and J lost 5 bases. The DNA of the CDR3 is TGTGCCAGCAGGTACGGGAGGGAGACCCAGTACTTC. Translated, it gives CASRYGRETQYF.

A few counts support this clonotype. This chain connects TRBV5-5 to TRBJ2-5; no firm D call. CDR3 length: 13 residues. With 1 base removed from V and 0 bases from J, the gap between germline ends came to 4 bases. Germline V gene sequence: CDR1 SGHKS, CDR2 YYEKEE (reference sequence). This chain's CDR3 is CASSLFHQETQYF. CDR3 bases: TGTGCCAGCAGCTTGTTTCACCAAGAGACCCAGTACTTC.

This clonotype has more than one count but fewer than ten. This chain links TRBV10-3 with TRBJ2-3, with 7 bases lining up with TRBD2. Per the germline V gene, CDR1 is ENHRY and CDR2 is SYGVKD. CDR3 length equals 13 residues. Germline trimming cut 11 bases from V and 0 bases from J; bases unmatched to any gene: 5. CDR3 sequence (DNA): TGTGCCTTTCAGCGGGAAAGCACAGATACGCAGTATTTT. Its protein product is CAFQRESTDTQYF.

The table lists this clonotype with a few counts. CDR3 DNA: TGCGCCAGCAGCTTGGGGGCAGGGGGCAAGACAGATACGCAGTATTTT. Translating it yields CASSLGAGGKTDTQYF. This rearrangement joins TRBV5-1 to TRBJ2-3; 8 nucleotides match TRBD1. The CDR3 covers 16 residues. The V gene end was trimmed by 0 bases and the J gene end by 3 bases; junction bases not matched to a gene: 6. The germline V gene encodes CDR1 SGHRS and CDR2 YFSETQ.

The CDR3 DNA reads as TGCGCCAGCAGCATCCAGGGATCTCAGCCCCAGCATTTT. The encoded protein is CASSIQGSQPQHF. The V gene is TRBV5-1, the J gene TRBJ1-5, with TRBD1 as a possible D gene (5 bases). Germline lookup yields CDR1 SGHRS and CDR2 YFSETQ. The ends were cut back, 4 bases at V and 6 bases at J, with 11 bases in the middle. The CDR3 runs 13 residues.

This clonotype was found a few times. The CDR3 DNA is TGTGCCAGCAGCGTGAGGGAGGGACTCAACTACGAGCAGTACTTC. The encoded protein is CASSVREGLNYEQYF. The rearrangement uses TRBV9 and TRBJ2-7, with TRBD2 identical over 7 bases. V lost 2 bases and J lost 3; bases outside the gene matches: 8. The CDR3 has 15 amino acids. CDR1 is SGDLS, CDR2 YYNGEE, per germline.

The chain joins TRBV20-1 to TRBJ2-7, with D tentatively TRBD2 (5 bases). Germline lookup yields CDR1 DFQATT and CDR2 SNEGSKA (reference sequence). Trimming removed 6 bases at V and 0 bases at J, with 15 bases between. The CDR3 has 14 residues. The CDR3 protein is CSAPLRASSYEQYF. CDR3 DNA sequence: TGCAGTGCCCCTTTGCGGGCCAGCTCCTACGAGCAGTACTTC.

This clonotype appeared a few times. V is TRBV14 and J is TRBJ2-1; 7 bases are shared with TRBD1. The CDR3 covers 14 residues. The V segment lost 4 bases and the J segment 4 bases; nucleotides outside the gene matches: 4. Germline assignment: CDR1 SGHDN and CDR2 FVKESK. Written as DNA, the CDR3 is TGTGCCAGCAGCCGGGACAGACCTTACAATGAGCAGTTCTTC. Translated: CASSRDRPYNEQFF.

The V call is TRBV5-1, the J call TRBJ2-3, with TRBD2 matching over 9 bases. Losses at the gene ends were 0 bases for V and 2 bases for J; bases not matched to a gene: 7. This CDR3 region has 17 residues. Germline V lookup: CDR1 SGHRS, CDR2 YFSETQ. Written as DNA, the CDR3 is TGCGCCAGCAGCTTGGAACCGACTAGCGGATACACAGATACGCAGTATTTT. This codes for CASSLEPTSGYTDTQYF.

V gene TRBV20-1 combines with J gene TRBJ1-1; D perhaps matches TRBD1 (6 bases). From germline, CDR1 is DFQATT and CDR2 SNEGSKA (reference sequence). This CDR3 is built from 15 residues. V lost 3 bases and J 1 base, leaving 15 bases between the germline ends. The CDR3 bases are TGCAGTGCTAGGGTCCGGGGGGCGACGAACACTGAAGCTTTCTTT. The encoded protein is CSARVRGATNTEAFF.

This clonotype was seen a few times. The genes are TRBV5-5 and TRBJ2-1, with a weak D call TRBD1 (5 bases). The CDR3 length is 12 residues. The germline gives CDR1 SGHKS, CDR2 YYEKEE (reference sequence). Trimming took off 6 bases at V and 8 bases at J, with 12 bases between the two ends. The CDR3 protein is CASTEQGDEQFF. In DNA, the CDR3 is TGTGCCAGCACGGAGCAGGGTGATGAGCAGTTCTTC.

This clonotype has a handful of counts. This chain connects TRBV6-5 to TRBJ2-1, with a weak D call TRBD2 (5 bases). Germline V lookup: CDR1 MNHEY, CDR2 SVGAGI. This CDR3 comprises 15 residues. With 0 bases removed from V and 7 bases from J, the gap between germline ends came to 13 bases. CDR3 region: CASSYSFPTGNEQFF. CDR3 nucleotides: TGTGCCAGCAGTTACTCATTCCCGACGGGGAATGAGCAGTTCTTC.

This clonotype has only a few counts. V is TRBV6-1 and J is TRBJ2-3; D not certain. Germline V gene sequence: CDR1 MNHNS, CDR2 SASEGT. The CDR3 has 14 residues. Trimming took off 5 bases at V and 2 bases at J, with 11 bases between the two ends. As DNA, the CDR3 is TGTGCCAGCAGTACGGGCTCCTACACAGATACGCAGTATTTT. It specifies CASSTGSYTDTQYF.

J is TRBJ2-2 and V is TRBV7-2; D is unresolved. Germline V gene lookup returns CDR1 SGHTA and CDR2 FQGNSA. The V and J ends lost 3 bases and 3 bases respectively, with 8 bases between them. This CDR3 comprises 14 residues. As DNA, the CDR3 is TGTGCCAGCAGCTTTAGAACAGACACCGGGGAGCTGTTTTTT. Its translation: CASSFRTDTGELFF.

The CDR3: CASTRFTGDSPLHF. CDR3 nucleotides: TGTGCCAGCACACGCTTTACAGGGGATTCACCCCTCCACTTT. This chain links TRBV25-1 with TRBJ1-6; 7 bases fit TRBD1. CDR1 and CDR2 from the germline V gene are MGHDK and SYGVNS. The V and J ends lost 7 bases and 8 bases, in that order; junction bases with no gene match: 8. The CDR3 totals 14 residues.

The chain carries TRBV5-8 and TRBJ1-1; D gene ambiguous. V lost 5 bases, J lost 1 base, and 15 bases lay in between. The CDR3 contains 15 residues. Germline-derived CDR1 and CDR2 are SGHTS and YDEGEE. The CDR3 sequence is CASSRRFQSNTEAFF. DNA for the CDR3: TGTGCCAGCAGTCGGCGGTTTCAGTCGAACACTGAAGCTTTCTTT.

The rearrangement links TRBV5-1 to TRBJ1-1; maybe TRBD1 (5 bases). The CDR3 covers 15 residues. V lost 0 bases and J 1 base, leaving 10 bases between the germline ends. CDR1 is SGHRS, CDR2 YFSETQ, per germline. The CDR3 sequence: CASSLDSGKNTEAFF. CDR3 in DNA: TGCGCCAGCAGCTTGGATTCAGGGAAGAACACTGAAGCTTTCTTT.